This TCR beta chain originates from a study of blood T cell repertoires in COVID-19 (TCRdb year 2020). With respect to the entire study: The collaborator samples originated in the United States, Italy and Spain and spanned the acute and convalescent phases of COVID-19. A de-identified subject ID, COVID-19 status, age in years and sex were almost always included in the sample metadata. The samples were drawn from the first 160 participants of the ongoing ImmuneRACE study and from more than 1,000 subjects provided by 6 global collaborators. The repertoires were released in a freely available public database intended as a resource for research on the immune response to SARS-CoV-2. Deeply sampled blood TCRbeta repertoires from subjects exposed to, actively infected with, or recovered from COVID-19 were included in the dataset. The material from the prospective study consisted of cDNA or gDNA derived from T cells, B-cell-depleted T cells, or PBMCs. Where available, HLA class I and class II types were taken from metadata supplied by the sample provider and were not determined by assay-based typing.

CDR1 and CDR2, looked up from the germline V gene, are MNHNS and SASEGT. The CDR3 goes from the cysteine to the phenylalanine over 15 residues. Only the CDR3 portion is preserved as DNA: 45 bases, with reading frame beginning at the first base. V loses 3 bases, J loses 5 bases, and the germline ends lie 11 bases apart. A second Seattle source provided samples from volunteer blood donors who had recovered from COVID-19. Each collaborating institution followed its own protocols to collect whole blood in K2EDTA tubes. For TCRbeta analysis, collaborator samples were shipped as frozen whole blood, as isolated PBMCs, or as DNA extracted from either sample type. On this clone itself: Its recognized antigen is unknown. Base qualities are not provided; no much larger clone lies one nucleotide away.

Results the study describes overall, beyond this receptor: How much clinical and demographic metadata was included differed by source and by participant, and the metadata was provided uncurated.

The immunoSEQ Assay, a bias-controlled multiplex PCR, was used to amplify TCRbeta CDR3 regions from genomic DNA. Per the authors' processing: Nucleated cell counts per sample were estimated from amplification of reference gene primers within the assay. To quantify the absolute abundance of each unique TCRbeta CDR3 rearrangement, sequence reads were collapsed and filtered. For each sample, productive Simpson clonality was calculated as the square root of Simpson's diversity index across productive rearrangements. Here the immuneACCESS table is served through TCRdb, limited to in-frame sequences with V and J called. Missing clones are a known gap in these copies; in checked studies unresolved V genes cover under half, and the rest lacks a known reason. V and J calls and clone size come straight from that table; D and trimming were deduced from the DNA. In this sample the table shows some 250,000 clones, around 88% of which occur a single time. The ten largest clones add up to about 3.1% of the sample.

Recombination linked TRBV6-1 to TRBJ1-6; the D region possibly corresponds to TRBD1 (5 bases align). The sequenced sample consisted of peripheral blood. The receptor comes from a woman younger than 45 who had recovered from COVID-19. The DNA is TGTGCCAGCAGTGAGAAGGGGCTCCATAATTCACCCCTCCACTTT. This gives the protein CASSEKGLHNSPLHF.